These 5 T cell receptor beta chains were all obtained from the same sample, sequenced in a study of vaccination and CD4 T cells after COVID-19. The Oncomine TCR Beta short-read assay sequenced DNA from cultured CD4+ T cells. A single record per CDR3 protein comes from TCRdb applying MiXCR to the PCR reads. The sample holds roughly 13,000 distinct CDR3 sequences; approximately 69% are singletons and the top ten take around 29%. Treatment meaning: roughly ten-day PBMC culture with coronavirus spike peptide pools or control peptides (ViraFEST assay). These receptors lack a known antigen. Sequences were obtained from CD4+ T cells from blood, cultured in vitro. Receptors were obtained from a human donor who had recovered from COVID-19.

The J gene is TRBJ2-3, the V gene TRBV20-1; the D is unclear. Germline lookup yields CDR1 DFQATT and CDR2 SNEGSKA (reference sequence). V was cut by 3 bases and J by 0 bases, with 10 bases left in between. The CDR3 runs 14 residues. The CDR3 loop is CSASGLLSTDTQYF. For the CDR3, the DNA is TGCAGTGCTAGTGGTCTTCTCAGCACAGATACGCAGTATTTT.

The V gene is TRBV28, the J gene TRBJ1-1; D is ambiguous. The germline gives CDR1 MDHEN, CDR2 SYDVKM. V was trimmed by 6 bases and J by 1 base, leaving 12 bases between them. The CDR3 spans 14 residues. For the CDR3, the DNA is TGTGCCAGCAGGCCCCCGTCCAGGAACACTGAAGCTTTCTTT. The encoded protein is CASRPPSRNTEAFF.

This chain links TRBV20-1 with TRBJ2-1; 9 nucleotides agree with TRBD2. V gave up 6 bases and J gave up 2 bases; unmatched junction bases: 11. Per the germline V gene, CDR1 is DFQATT and CDR2 is SNEGSKA (reference sequence). The CDR3 is 16 amino acids. CDR3 in amino acids: CSAERLAGTPYNEQFF. The CDR3 nucleotides are TGCAGTGCAGAGCGCCTAGCGGGGACCCCCTACAATGAGCAGTTCTTC.

This clonotype was counted between two and nine times. This sequence joins TRBV20-1 and TRBJ1-6; 7 bases line up with TRBD1. The V and J ends lost 1 base and 5 bases, in that order; junction bases with no gene match: 5. CDR3 length: 15 amino acids. CDR1 is DFQATT, CDR2 SNEGSKA, per germline (reference sequence). CDR3 residues: CSARVWDSNNSPLHF. In DNA, the CDR3 is TGCAGTGCTAGAGTTTGGGACAGCAATAATTCACCCCTCCACTTT.

V and J are TRBV20-1 and TRBJ1-1, with a possible D match to TRBD1 (5 bases). V gave up 0 bases and J gave up 4 bases, with 15 bases separating them. Germline CDR1 reads DFQATT; CDR2 reads SNEGSKA (reference sequence). This CDR3 is built from 15 residues. CDR3 bases: TGCAGTGCTAGAGAGATCCCCTTAGGGACCACTGAAGCTTTCTTT. Its translation: CSAREIPLGTTEAFF.